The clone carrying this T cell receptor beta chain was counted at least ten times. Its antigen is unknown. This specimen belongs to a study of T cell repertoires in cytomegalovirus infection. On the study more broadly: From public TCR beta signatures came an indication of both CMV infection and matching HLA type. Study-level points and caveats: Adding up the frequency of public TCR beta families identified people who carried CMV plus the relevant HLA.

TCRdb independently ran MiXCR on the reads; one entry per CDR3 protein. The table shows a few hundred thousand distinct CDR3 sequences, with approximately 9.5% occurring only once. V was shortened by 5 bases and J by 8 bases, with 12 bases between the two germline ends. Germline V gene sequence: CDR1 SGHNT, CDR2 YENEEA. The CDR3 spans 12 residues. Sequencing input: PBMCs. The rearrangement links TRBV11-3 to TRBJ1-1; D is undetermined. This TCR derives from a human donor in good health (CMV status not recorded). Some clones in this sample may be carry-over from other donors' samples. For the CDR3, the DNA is TGTGCCAGCAGCCGAGACGCCTCCGAAGCTTTCTTT. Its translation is CASSRDASEAFF.